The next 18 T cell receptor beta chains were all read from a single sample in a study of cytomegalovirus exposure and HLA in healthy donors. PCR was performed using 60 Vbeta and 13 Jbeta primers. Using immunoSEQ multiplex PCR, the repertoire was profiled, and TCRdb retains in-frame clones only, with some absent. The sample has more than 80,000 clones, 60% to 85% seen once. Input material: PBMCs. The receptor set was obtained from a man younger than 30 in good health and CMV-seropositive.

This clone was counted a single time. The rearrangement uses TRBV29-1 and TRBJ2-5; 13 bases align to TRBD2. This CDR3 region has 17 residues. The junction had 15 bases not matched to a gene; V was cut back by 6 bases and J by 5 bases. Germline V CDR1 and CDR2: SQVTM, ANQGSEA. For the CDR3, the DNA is TGCAGCGTGATCGGCAGGACTAGCGGGAGAGAAAGGGAGACCCAGTACTTC. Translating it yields CSVIGRTSGRERETQYF.

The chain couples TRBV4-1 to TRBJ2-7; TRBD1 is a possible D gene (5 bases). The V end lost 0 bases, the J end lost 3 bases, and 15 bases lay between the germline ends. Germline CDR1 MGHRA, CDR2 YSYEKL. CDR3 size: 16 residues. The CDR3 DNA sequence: TGCGCCAGCAGCCAAGATCACGCGCAGGGCTTCTACGAGCAGTACTTC. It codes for CASSQDHAQGFYEQYF.

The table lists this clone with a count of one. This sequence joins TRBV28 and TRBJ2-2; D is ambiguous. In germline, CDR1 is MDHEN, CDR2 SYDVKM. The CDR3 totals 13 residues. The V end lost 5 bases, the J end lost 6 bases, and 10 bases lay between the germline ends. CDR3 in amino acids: CASSPPPSGELFF. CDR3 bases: TGTGCCAGCAGTCCCCCCCCTTCCGGGGAGCTGTTTTTT.

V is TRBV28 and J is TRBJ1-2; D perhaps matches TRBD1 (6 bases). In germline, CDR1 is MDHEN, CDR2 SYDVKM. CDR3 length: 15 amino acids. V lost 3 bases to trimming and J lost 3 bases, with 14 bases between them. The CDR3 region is CASSFFGAGDYGYTF. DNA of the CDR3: TGTGCCAGCAGTTTCTTTGGGGCAGGGGACTATGGCTACACCTTC.

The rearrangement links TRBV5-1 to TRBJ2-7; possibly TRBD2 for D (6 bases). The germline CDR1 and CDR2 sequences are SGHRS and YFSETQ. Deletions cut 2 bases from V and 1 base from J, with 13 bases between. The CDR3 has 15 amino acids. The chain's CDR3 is CASSFSGWASYEQYF. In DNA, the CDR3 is TGCGCCAGCAGCTTTAGCGGTTGGGCTTCCTACGAGCAGTACTTC.

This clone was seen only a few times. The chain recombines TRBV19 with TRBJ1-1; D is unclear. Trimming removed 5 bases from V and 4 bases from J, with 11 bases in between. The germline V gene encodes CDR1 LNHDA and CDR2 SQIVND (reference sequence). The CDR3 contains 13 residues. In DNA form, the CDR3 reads TGTGCCAGTAGTCCCCACCTAGGCACTGAAGCTTTCTTT. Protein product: CASSPHLGTEAFF.

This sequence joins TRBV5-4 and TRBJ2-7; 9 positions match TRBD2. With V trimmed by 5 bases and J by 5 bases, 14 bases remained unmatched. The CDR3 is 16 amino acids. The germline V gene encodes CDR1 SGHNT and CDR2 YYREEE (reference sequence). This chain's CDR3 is CASSPAVLAGLDEQYF. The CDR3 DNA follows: TGTGCCAGCAGTCCAGCAGTTCTAGCGGGACTGGACGAGCAGTACTTC.

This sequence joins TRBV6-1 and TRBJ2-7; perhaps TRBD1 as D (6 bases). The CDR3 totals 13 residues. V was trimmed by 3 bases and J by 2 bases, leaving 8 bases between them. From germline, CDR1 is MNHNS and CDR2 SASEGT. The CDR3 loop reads CASSDNRAYEQYF. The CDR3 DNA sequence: TGTGCCAGCAGTGATAACAGGGCCTACGAGCAGTACTTC.

CDR3 sequence (DNA): TGTGCCAGCTCTCGACAGGGGTTACAAGAGACCCAGTACTTC. Encoded protein: CASSRQGLQETQYF. V gene TRBV18 combines with J gene TRBJ2-5; TRBD1 matches 8 bases. This CDR3 has 14 amino acids. Germline V gene data show CDR1 as KGHSH and CDR2 as LQKENI. V gave up 6 bases and J gave up 2 bases; unmatched junction bases: 5.

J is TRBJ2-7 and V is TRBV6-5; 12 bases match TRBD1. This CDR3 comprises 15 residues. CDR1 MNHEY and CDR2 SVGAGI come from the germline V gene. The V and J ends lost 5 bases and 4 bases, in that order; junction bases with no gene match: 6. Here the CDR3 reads CASSPGTGGWYEQYF. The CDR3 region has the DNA TGTGCCAGCAGTCCCGGGACAGGGGGCTGGTACGAGCAGTACTTC.

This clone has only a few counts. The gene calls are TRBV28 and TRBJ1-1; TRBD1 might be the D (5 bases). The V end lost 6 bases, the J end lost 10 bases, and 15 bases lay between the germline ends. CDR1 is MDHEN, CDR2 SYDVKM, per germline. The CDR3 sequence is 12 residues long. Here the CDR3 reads CASSPPGLVAFF. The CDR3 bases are TGTGCCAGCAGCCCGCCGGGACTAGTAGCTTTCTTT.

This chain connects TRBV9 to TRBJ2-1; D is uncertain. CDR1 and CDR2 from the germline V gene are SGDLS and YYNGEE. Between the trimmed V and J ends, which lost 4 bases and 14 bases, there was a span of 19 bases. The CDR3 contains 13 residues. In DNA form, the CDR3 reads TGTGCCAGCAGCCGCCGGGTCGCTGGCGATGAGTTCTTC. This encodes CASSRRVAGDEFF.

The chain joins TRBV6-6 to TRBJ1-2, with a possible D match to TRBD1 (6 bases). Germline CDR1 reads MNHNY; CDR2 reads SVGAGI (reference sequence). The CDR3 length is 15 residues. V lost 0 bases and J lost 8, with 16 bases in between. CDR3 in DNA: TGTGCCAGCAGTTACTCGCAGGGGCCCCGTTGGGGCTACACCTTC. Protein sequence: CASSYSQGPRWGYTF.

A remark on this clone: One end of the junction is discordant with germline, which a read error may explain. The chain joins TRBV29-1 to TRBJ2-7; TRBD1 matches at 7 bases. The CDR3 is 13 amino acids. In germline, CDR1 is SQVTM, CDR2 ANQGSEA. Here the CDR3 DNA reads TGCAGCGTTCAAGACAGGGCCTCCTACGAGCAGTACTTC. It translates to CSVQDRASYEQYF.

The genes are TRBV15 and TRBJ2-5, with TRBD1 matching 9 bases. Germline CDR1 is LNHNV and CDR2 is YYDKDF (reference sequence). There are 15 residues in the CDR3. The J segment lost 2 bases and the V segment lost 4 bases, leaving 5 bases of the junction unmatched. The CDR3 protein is CATSIPGQGQETQYF. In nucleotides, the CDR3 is TGTGCCACCAGCATCCCGGGACAGGGTCAAGAGACCCAGTACTTC.

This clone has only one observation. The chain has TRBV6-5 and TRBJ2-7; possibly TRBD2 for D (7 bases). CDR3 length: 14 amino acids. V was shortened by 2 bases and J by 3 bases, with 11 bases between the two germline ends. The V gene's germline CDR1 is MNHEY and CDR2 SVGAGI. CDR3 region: CASSYSGTYYEQYF. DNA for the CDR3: TGTGCCAGCAGTTACAGCGGGACATACTACGAGCAGTACTTC.

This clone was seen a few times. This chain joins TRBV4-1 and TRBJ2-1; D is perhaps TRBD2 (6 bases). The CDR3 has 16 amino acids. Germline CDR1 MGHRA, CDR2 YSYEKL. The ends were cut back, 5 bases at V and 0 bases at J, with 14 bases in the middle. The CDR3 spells CASSWISGSSYNEQFF. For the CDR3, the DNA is TGCGCCAGCAGCTGGATTAGCGGTAGCTCCTACAATGAGCAGTTCTTC.

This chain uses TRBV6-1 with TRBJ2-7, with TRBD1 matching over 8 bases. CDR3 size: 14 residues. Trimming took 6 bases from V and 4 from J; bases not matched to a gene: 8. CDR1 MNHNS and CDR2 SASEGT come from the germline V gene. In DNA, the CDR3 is TGTGCCAGCAGGGCCGGACAGGGAGGTTACGAGCAGTACTTC. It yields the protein CASRAGQGGYEQYF.